The 14 T cell receptor beta chains below all came from one sample that was sequenced in a study of blood T cell repertoires in COVID-19. The data were produced by immunoSEQ multiplex PCR, yet TCRdb's version contains in-frame clones alone and is incomplete. The data show under 200,000 clones, with 86% seen just once and more than 0.7% held by the top ten. Sample: peripheral blood. These receptors originate from a woman in her 70s with acute or convalescent COVID-19.

The chain uses TRBV6-5 and TRBJ1-3, with D maybe TRBD1 (5 bases). This CDR3 is 15 amino acids long. Trimming removed 8 bases from V and 1 base from J, with 15 bases in between. Germline CDR1 reads MNHEY; CDR2 reads SVGAGI. CDR3 sequence: CASGGGRISGNTIYF. In nucleotides, the CDR3 is TGTGCCAGCGGGGGGGGACGGATTTCTGGAAACACCATATATTTT.

The chain couples TRBV6-5 to TRBJ2-3, with D perhaps matching TRBD1 (6 bases). Germline assignment: CDR1 MNHEY and CDR2 SVGAGI. V dropped 2 bases and J dropped 7 bases, with 19 bases sitting between them. The CDR3 length is 16 residues. The CDR3 spells CASSYGQTPGVNTQYF. The CDR3 region has the DNA TGTGCCAGCAGTTACGGACAGACGCCCGGGGTGAATACGCAGTATTTT.

This sequence joins TRBV7-9 and TRBJ2-1; 7 bases line up with TRBD2. The CDR3 is 15 residues long. Germline assignment: CDR1 SEHNR and CDR2 FQNEAQ (reference sequence). J gave up 7 bases and V 1 base, and 7 bases lay outside the gene matches. The CDR3 coding sequence is TGTGCCAGCAGCTTAGTACGCGGGGGAGTAAATGAGCAGTTCTTC. It encodes CASSLVRGGVNEQFF.

The chain recombines TRBV11-2 with TRBJ1-2; no reliable D call. The CDR3 is 12 amino acids. Germline assignment: CDR1 SGHAT and CDR2 FQNNGV. Trimming stripped 4 bases from V and 1 base from J, with 4 bases between. The CDR3 here is CASSSFNYGYTF. The DNA for the CDR3 is TGTGCCAGCAGCTCATTTAACTATGGCTACACCTTC.

The chain is built from TRBV6-6 and TRBJ2-3; TRBD2 is a possible D gene (6 bases). CDR3 length: 16 residues. Per germline, CDR1 MNHNY and CDR2 SVGAGI (reference sequence). V lost 4 bases to trimming and J lost 2 bases, with 16 bases between them. This CDR3 is CASSSPGLTYTDTQYF. Here the CDR3 DNA reads TGTGCCAGCAGTTCTCCAGGACTAACCTACACAGATACGCAGTATTTT.

The J gene is TRBJ1-5, the V gene TRBV19; D is possibly TRBD1 (6 bases). Germline CDR1 and CDR2: LNHDA and SQIVND (reference sequence). The CDR3 sequence is 16 residues long. V lost 6 bases, J lost 5 bases, and 20 bases lay in between. The CDR3 reads CASRNPLGAVYQPQHF. The CDR3 DNA sequence: TGTGCCAGTAGAAACCCGCTGGGGGCAGTTTATCAGCCCCAGCATTTT.

The chain joins TRBV2 to TRBJ2-7; 7 positions agree with TRBD1. There are 14 residues in the CDR3. The germline V gene encodes CDR1 SNHLY and CDR2 FYNNEI. The V and J ends lost 5 bases and 6 bases, in that order; junction bases with no gene match: 10. CDR3 sequence: CASSMGQIKGEQYF. The CDR3, as DNA: TGTGCCAGCAGTATGGGACAGATTAAAGGCGAGCAGTACTTC.

V usage is TRBV28 and J usage is TRBJ1-1; no definite D call. Germline-derived CDR1 and CDR2 are MDHEN and SYDVKM. Trimming shortened V by 3 bases and J by 8 bases, and 7 bases separated the two germline ends. This CDR3 is built from 11 residues. The CDR3, as DNA: TGTGCCAGCAGTTTGGAGGGCGAAGCTTTCTTT. Protein: CASSLEGEAFF.

This sequence joins TRBV7-6 and TRBJ2-1, with TRBD2 identical over 13 bases. There are 16 residues in the CDR3. V lost 5 bases, J lost 0 bases, and 1 base stayed unmatched. Germline loops: CDR1 SGHVS, CDR2 FNYEAQ. The CDR3 is CASSRTSGSSYNEQFF. In DNA, the CDR3 is TGTGCCAGCAGCCGGACTAGCGGGAGCTCCTACAATGAGCAGTTCTTC.

The chain carries TRBV9 and TRBJ2-2, with a weak D call TRBD1 (5 bases). The CDR3 length is 14 residues. Germline CDR1 is SGDLS and CDR2 is YYNGEE. V was pared by 2 bases and J by 7 bases, with 12 bases between. DNA of the CDR3: TGTGCCAGCAGCGTTGTGACAGTAGGCGGGGAGCTGTTTTTT. Translating gives CASSVVTVGGELFF.

The chain carries TRBV11-3 and TRBJ2-6; no definite D call. In germline, CDR1 is SGHNT, CDR2 YENEEA. The V and J ends lost 1 base and 4 bases respectively, with 5 bases between them. CDR3 length equals 14 residues. The CDR3 coding sequence is TGTGCCAGCAGCTTAGTCTTAGGGGCCAACGTCCTGACTTTC. Amino acids: CASSLVLGANVLTF. The variable domain in full, completed from reference TRBV11-3 and TRBJ2-6, reads EAGVVQSPRYKIIEKKQPVAFWCNPISGHNTLYWYLQNLGQGPELLIRYENEEAVDDSQLPKDRFSAERLKGVDSTLKIQPAELGDSAVYLCASSLVLGANVLTFGAGSRLTVL.

CDR3 in amino acids: CASSLGQGRNTEAFF. In DNA form, the CDR3 reads TGTGCCAGCAGTTTAGGACAGGGGAGGAACACTGAAGCTTTCTTT. The chain couples TRBV27 to TRBJ1-1; 9 positions agree with TRBD1. V gave up 2 bases and J gave up 1 base; unmatched junction bases: 2. The CDR3 length is 15 residues. Germline V gene data show CDR1 as MNHEY and CDR2 as SMNVEV (reference sequence).

The chain joins TRBV19 to TRBJ2-7; maybe TRBD2 (5 bases). Between the trimmed V and J ends, which lost 4 bases and 0 bases, there was a span of 16 bases. The CDR3 totals 16 residues. Germline CDR1 is LNHDA and CDR2 is SQIVND (reference sequence). The CDR3 region has the DNA TGTGCCAGTAGTACCGGCCCCCCGGGATTCTCCTACGAGCAGTACTTC. Encoded protein: CASSTGPPGFSYEQYF.

V gene TRBV3-1 (or the pseudogene TRBV3-2) combines with J gene TRBJ2-3, with TRBD2 as a possible D gene (5 bases). This CDR3 spans 18 amino acids. Germline CDR1 and CDR2: LGHDT and YNNKEL (reference sequence). Trimming left V 0 bases short and J 4 bases short, with 20 bases between. The CDR3 loop reads CASSQDWAGAGSADTQYF. The CDR3 nucleotides are TGTGCCAGCAGCCAAGATTGGGCAGGTGCAGGTAGCGCAGATACGCAGTATTTT.